Listed below are T cell receptor beta chains from one sample, sequenced in a study of blood T cells in healthy people across ages. In TCRdb, the 5' RACE reads were re-called with MiXCR into one record per CDR3 protein. The sample has roughly 790,000 distinct CDR3 sequences; about 42% are singletons. Sequencing was performed on blood. The receptors were gathered from an older woman in good health. Each CDR3 is given without its conserved first and last residue.

v_call	j_call	cdr3_aa
TRBV6-2/TRBV6-3	TRBJ2-3	ASSYPKRLAGKLDTQY
TRBV7-9	TRBJ1-6	ASSLAQGSNSPLH
TRBV3-1	TRBJ1-1	ASSQALWGAAF
TRBV29-1	TRBJ2-7	SVSPDSSFYEQY
TRBV5-1	TRBJ1-1	ASSKKTGGETEAF
TRBV6-4	TRBJ2-1	ASSEKPDSWNEQF
TRBV28	TRBJ2-2	ASTGLLDTGELF
TRBV5-6	TRBJ2-1	ASSPLEGGLYNEQF
TRBV10-3	TRBJ2-1	AISDTPTSGSFTLPMDEQF
TRBV10-3	TRBJ2-5	AISELGGPLETQY
TRBV12-3/TRBV12-4	TRBJ2-3	ASTPYTGTSNVLDTQY
TRBV6-1	TRBJ2-1	ASRRDLYKEQF
TRBV11-2	TRBJ2-1	ASSLESFNEQF
TRBV11-2	TRBJ2-5	ASSLERGDVQEAQY